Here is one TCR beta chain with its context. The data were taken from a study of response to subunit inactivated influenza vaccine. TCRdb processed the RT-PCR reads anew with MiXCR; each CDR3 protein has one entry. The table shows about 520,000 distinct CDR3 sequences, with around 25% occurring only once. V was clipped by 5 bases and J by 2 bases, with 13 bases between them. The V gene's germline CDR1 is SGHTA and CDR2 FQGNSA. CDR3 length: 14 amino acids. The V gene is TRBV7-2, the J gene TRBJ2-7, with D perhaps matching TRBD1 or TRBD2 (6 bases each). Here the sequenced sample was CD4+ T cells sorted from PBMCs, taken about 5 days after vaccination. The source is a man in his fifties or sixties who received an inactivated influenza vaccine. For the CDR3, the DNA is TGTGCCAGCAGCGCAAGTCGGGGGCCCTACGAGCAGTACTTC. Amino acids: CASSASRGPYEQYF.